A single sample gave rise to the 26 T cell receptor beta chains below, sequenced in a study of patients and donors after allogeneic stem cell transplantation. TCRdb independently ran MiXCR on the RT-PCR reads; one entry per CDR3 protein. The repertoire holds 1,500 or so distinct CDR3 sequences, with approximately 23% as singletons. Sequencing used blood, either unsorted or a sorted T cell fraction (not recorded which). The receptor set was obtained from a human donor who was either an allogeneic HSCT recipient or a stem cell or donor lymphocyte infusion donor (not recorded which). It is not recorded whose cells these are; they may come from a transplant donor.

This chain uses TRBV28 with TRBJ2-5, with 7 bases matching TRBD1. V dropped 10 bases and J dropped 5; count of bases not matched to a gene: 7. The germline CDR1 and CDR2 sequences are MDHEN and SYDVKM. This CDR3 has 12 residues. The CDR3 region is CATDRDGETQYF. CDR3 DNA sequence: TGTGCCACCGACAGGGACGGGGAGACCCAGTACTTC.

This chain links TRBV9 with TRBJ2-6; a possible D gene is TRBD2 (5 bases). The CDR3 runs to 16 residues. Germline lookup yields CDR1 SGDLS and CDR2 YYNGEE. Deletions cut 4 bases from V and 2 bases from J, with 13 bases between. The CDR3 bases are TGTGCCAGCAGCCCTTCGGGGAGTACTGGGGCCAACGTCCTGACTTTC. This translates into CASSPSGSTGANVLTF. The complete variable domain, with remaining parts taken from reference TRBV9 and TRBJ2-6, reads DSGVTQTPKHLITATGQRVTLRCSPRSGDLSVYWYQQSLDQGLQFLIQYYNGEERAKGNILERFSAQQFPDLHSELNLSSLELGDSALYFCASSPSGSTGANVLTFGAGSRLTVL.

CDR3 sequence: CASSPQYNSPLHF. The CDR3 region has the DNA TGTGCCAGCTCACCACAATATAATTCACCCCTCCACTTT. The V call is TRBV18, the J call TRBJ1-6, with D hard to call. V lost 1 base to trimming and J lost 4 bases, with 2 bases between them. This CDR3 spans 13 amino acids. Germline-derived CDR1 and CDR2 are KGHSH and LQKENI.

The chain has TRBV7-3 and TRBJ2-3; 7 bases align to TRBD2. CDR1 is SGHTA, CDR2 FQGTGA, per germline. The CDR3 is 15 amino acids. V was pared by 3 bases and J by 0 bases, with 3 bases of the junction left unmatched. The CDR3: CASSLLAVSTDTQYF. Written as DNA, the CDR3 is TGTGCCAGCAGCTTGCTAGCGGTTAGCACAGATACGCAGTATTTT.

This clonotype was detected a few times. The rearrangement links TRBV7-9 to TRBJ1-1; the D is unclear. Germline CDR1 and CDR2: SEHNR and FQNEAQ (reference sequence). CDR3 length: 12 residues. The V end was cut by 5 bases, the J end by 12 bases, with 16 bases between. The CDR3 coding sequence is TGTGCCAGCAGCGCCAGCGGGAGTAGGACTTTCTTT. Translation gives CASSASGSRTFF.

This clonotype has only a few counts. V and J are TRBV2 and TRBJ1-5, with 7 bases aligning to TRBD1. J gave up 11 bases and V 6 bases, and 4 bases lay outside the gene matches. The CDR3 has 11 amino acids. In germline, CDR1 is SNHLY, CDR2 FYNNEI. CDR3: CASRDGTAQHF. The CDR3 nucleotides are TGTGCCAGCAGGGACGGGACAGCCCAGCATTTT.

The rearrangement uses TRBV7-3 and TRBJ2-3; D possibly matches TRBD1 or TRBD2 (5 bases each). The CDR3 has 15 amino acids. V was trimmed by 7 bases and J by 0 bases, leaving 14 bases between them. Germline CDR1 SGHTA, CDR2 FQGTGA. Here the CDR3 DNA reads TGTGCCAGCACCCGGGACGGCGCTAGCACAGATACGCAGTATTTT. It codes for CASTRDGASTDTQYF.

This clonotype has just a few counts. The rearrangement links TRBV20-1 to TRBJ2-3; the match to TRBD1 covers 9 bases. The CDR3 loop spans 15 amino acids. The J segment lost 3 bases and the V segment lost 6 bases, leaving 10 bases of the junction unmatched. Germline CDR1 reads DFQATT; CDR2 reads SNEGSKA (reference sequence). DNA for the CDR3: TGCAGTGCCCAGAGGCCAGGGACAGGGACAGATACGCAGTATTTT. Translating gives CSAQRPGTGTDTQYF.

V and J are TRBV7-2 and TRBJ2-6; no clear D. This CDR3 has 14 amino acids. CDR1 is SGHTA, CDR2 FQGNSA, per germline. V lost 5 bases, J lost 0 bases, and 5 bases lay in between. CDR3 region: CASSRLSGANVLTF. CDR3 DNA: TGTGCCAGCAGCCGTCTCTCTGGGGCCAACGTCCTGACTTTC.

The chain has TRBV30 and TRBJ1-1, with D tentatively TRBD1 (5 bases). This CDR3 is built from 13 residues. With 8 bases removed from V and 1 base from J, the gap between germline ends came to 14 bases. Germline-derived CDR1 and CDR2 are GTSNPN and SVGIG (reference sequence). The DNA for the CDR3 is TGTGCCCGACGGTTAGGGGAGAACACTGAAGCTTTCTTT. This encodes CARRLGENTEAFF. The full variable domain, rest sourced from reference TRBV30 and TRBJ1-1, is SQTIHQWPATLVQPVGSPLSLECTVEGTSNPNLYWYRQAAGRGLQLLFYSVGIGQISSEVPQNLSASRPQDRQFILSSKKLLLSDSGFYLCARRLGENTEAFFGQGTRLTVV.

This clonotype qualifies as large. V and J are TRBV5-1 and TRBJ2-6; 8 bases fit TRBD1. Germline V CDR1 and CDR2: SGHRS, YFSETQ. V trimming: 4 bases; J trimming: 4 bases; junction bases outside the gene matches: 7. The CDR3 has 16 residues. CDR3 coding DNA: TGCGCCAGCAGCCTGGACAGGGTTCAAGGGGCCAACGTCCTGACTTTC. This sequence encodes CASSLDRVQGANVLTF.

The chain uses TRBV12-3 or TRBV12-4 and TRBJ2-1; 8 positions match TRBD1. V lost 4 bases, J lost 7 bases, and 3 bases stayed unmatched. The CDR3 is 13 amino acids. The CDR3 sequence is CASSSQGENEQFF. CDR3 DNA sequence: TGTGCCAGCAGTTCACAGGGGGAAAATGAGCAGTTCTTC.

This chain connects TRBV6-6 to TRBJ2-1; D unclear. Germline assignment: CDR1 MNHNY and CDR2 SVGAGI (reference sequence). With 6 bases removed from V and 9 bases from J, the gap between germline ends came to 6 bases. The CDR3 is made up of 10 amino acids. The DNA for the CDR3 is TGTGCCAGCAGAAAGGGTGAGCAGTTCTTC. Residues: CASRKGEQFF.

This clonotype was found a few times. The chain uses TRBV11-2 and TRBJ2-5; 12 positions match TRBD2. This CDR3 has 14 residues. CDR1 is SGHAT and CDR2 is FQNNGV in the germline V gene. V gave up 4 bases and J gave up 4 bases; unmatched junction bases: 1. The CDR3 here is CASSSTSGGETQYF. As DNA, the CDR3 is TGTGCCAGCAGCTCGACTAGCGGGGGAGAGACCCAGTACTTC. Full variable domain (outside the CDR3, taken from reference TRBV11-2 and TRBJ2-5): EAGVAQSPRYKIIEKRQSVAFWCNPISGHATLYWYQQILGQGPKLLIQFQNNGVVDDSQLPKDRFSAERLKGVDSTLKIQPAKLEDSAVYLCASSSTSGGETQYFGPGTRLLVL.

Relative to its sample, this clonotype is large (0.1 to 1%). J is TRBJ1-3 and V is TRBV11-3; tentative D call: TRBD1 (6 bases). The CDR3 has 16 amino acids. Trimming stripped 3 bases from V and 4 bases from J, with 16 bases between. Per germline, CDR1 SGHNT and CDR2 YENEEA. Here the CDR3 reads CASSLEQGGEGNTIYF. The CDR3 nucleotides are TGTGCCAGCAGCTTGGAACAGGGCGGCGAAGGAAACACCATATATTTT.

In its sample, this clonotype is large. The chain uses TRBV5-8 and TRBJ2-5; D is undetermined. V was pared by 1 base and J by 1 base, with 8 bases between. CDR3 length equals 14 residues. The germline CDR1 and CDR2 sequences are SGHTS and YDEGEE. The CDR3 DNA sequence: TGTGCCAGCAGCTTGTTCAGTCTCCAAGAGACCCAGTACTTC. Its protein product is CASSLFSLQETQYF.

The count of this clonotype is one. The chain is built from TRBV7-2 and TRBJ2-1, with a possible D match to TRBD2 (5 bases). The CDR3 is 15 residues long. V was cut by 5 bases and J by 0 bases, with 11 bases left in between. Germline V gene data show CDR1 as SGHTA and CDR2 as FQGNSA. The CDR3 bases are TGTGCCAGCAGCCAAGCGGCGAGCTCCTACAATGAGCAGTTCTTC. The encoded protein is CASSQAASSYNEQFF.

This clonotype came up a few times. CDR3 in DNA: TGTGCCAGCAGCTTAGGGGGGCAGAGCTATGGCTACACCTTC. Translated: CASSLGGQSYGYTF. The rearrangement uses TRBV5-5 and TRBJ1-2, with D maybe TRBD1 (6 bases). Germline CDR1 reads SGHKS; CDR2 reads YYEKEE (reference sequence). The CDR3 runs to 14 residues. V shed 2 bases and J shed 4 bases, with 12 bases lying between them.

This clonotype was seen only a few times. The chain is built from TRBV29-1 and TRBJ1-1; D is unresolved. Trimming removed 1 base from V and 10 bases from J, with 13 bases in between. CDR1 SQVTM and CDR2 ANQGSEA come from the germline V gene. The CDR3 length is 12 residues. DNA of the CDR3: TGCAGCGTTGAAGGGGTATGGGGTCGAGCTTTCTTT. Translating gives CSVEGVWGRAFF.

The rearrangement uses TRBV7-9 and TRBJ1-3; no clear D. V lost 5 bases and J lost 0, with 14 bases in between. The length of the CDR3 is 16 residues. Germline-derived CDR1 and CDR2 are SEHNR and FQNEAQ (reference sequence). CDR3 coding DNA: TGTGCCAGCAGCACAATAGACACCAGCTCTGGAAACACCATATATTTT. Its translation is CASSTIDTSSGNTIYF. Supplemented by reference TRBV7-9 and TRBJ1-3, the full variable domain reads DTGVSQNPRHKITKRGQNVTFRCDPISEHNRLYWYRQTLGQGPEFLTYFQNEAQLEKSRLLSDRFSAERPKGSFSTLEIQRTEQGDSAMYLCASSTIDTSSGNTIYFGEGSWLTVV.

By sample fraction, this clonotype is medium-sized. This chain joins TRBV29-1 and TRBJ2-3; no clear D. Per germline, CDR1 SQVTM and CDR2 ANQGSEA. Trimming left V 8 bases short and J 2 bases short, with 5 bases between. This CDR3 has 10 residues. The CDR3 region is CSTNTDTQYF. Here the CDR3 DNA reads TGCAGCACCAACACAGATACGCAGTATTTT.

J is TRBJ1-1 and V is TRBV10-3; possible D gene TRBD1, 6 bases. The CDR3 extends over 13 amino acids. Per the germline V gene, CDR1 is ENHRY and CDR2 is SYGVKD. V was pared by 10 bases and J by 11 bases, with 23 bases between. The CDR3 sequence: CATASLQGGYAFF. CDR3 in DNA: TGTGCCACCGCGAGCCTACAGGGAGGTTATGCTTTCTTT.

This clonotype occurred a few times. V usage is TRBV6-2 or TRBV6-3 and J usage is TRBJ2-7, with D perhaps matching TRBD1 (6 bases). CDR1 is MNHEY and CDR2 is SVGEGT in the germline V gene. The CDR3 covers 13 residues. Trimming removed 7 bases from V and 3 bases from J, with 13 bases in between. The CDR3 loop reads CASKMTGVYEQYF. The DNA for the CDR3 is TGTGCCAGCAAGATGACAGGAGTCTACGAGCAGTACTTC.

V and J are TRBV11-2 and TRBJ2-5, with 9 nucleotides matching TRBD1. Germline loops: CDR1 SGHAT, CDR2 FQNNGV. J was trimmed by 5 bases and V by 1 base; bases with no gene match: 5. The CDR3 has 15 amino acids. DNA for the CDR3: TGTGCCAGCAGCTTAGGGACAGGGGTTGCGGAGACCCAGTACTTC. Residues: CASSLGTGVAETQYF.

This clonotype has a handful of counts. This chain joins TRBV27 and TRBJ2-3, with TRBD1 as a possible D gene (5 bases). Germline CDR1 is MNHEY and CDR2 is SMNVEV (reference sequence). There are 13 residues in the CDR3. Deletions cut 2 bases from V and 7 bases from J, with 10 bases between. CDR3 residues: CASSLTRVNTQYF. For the CDR3, the DNA is TGTGCCAGCAGTTTAACCAGGGTAAATACGCAGTATTTT.

This clonotype has a handful of counts. CDR3 DNA: TGTGCCAGCAGCTTAGGAGGGACAGATACGCAGTATTTT. Its protein product is CASSLGGTDTQYF. This chain uses TRBV7-2 with TRBJ2-3; D may be TRBD2 (5 bases). V lost 1 base and J lost 3, with 5 bases in between. CDR1 and CDR2 (germline): SGHTA, FQGNSA. This CDR3 spans 13 amino acids.